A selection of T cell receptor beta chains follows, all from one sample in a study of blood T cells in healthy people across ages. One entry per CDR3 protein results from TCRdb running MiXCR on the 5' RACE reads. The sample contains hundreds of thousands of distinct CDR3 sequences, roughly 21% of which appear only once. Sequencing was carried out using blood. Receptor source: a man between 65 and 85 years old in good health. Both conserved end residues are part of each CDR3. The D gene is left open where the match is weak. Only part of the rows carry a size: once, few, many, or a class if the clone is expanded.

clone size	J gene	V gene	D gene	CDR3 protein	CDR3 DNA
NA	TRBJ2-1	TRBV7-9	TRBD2	CASSPMRASGRNEQFF	TGTGCCAGCAGCCCGATGCGGGCTAGCGGGAGAAATGAGCAGTTCTTC
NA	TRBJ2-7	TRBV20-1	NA	CSASNRDSYEQYF	TGCAGTGCTTCAAACAGAGACTCCTACGAGCAGTACTTC
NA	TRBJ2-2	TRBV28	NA	CASSFYRDGELFF	TGTGCCAGCAGTTTCTACAGAGACGGGGAGCTGTTTTTT
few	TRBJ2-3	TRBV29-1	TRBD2	CSVAGLAVGDTQYF	TGCAGCGTCGCGGGACTAGCGGTTGGGGATACGCAGTATTTT
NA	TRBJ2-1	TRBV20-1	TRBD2	CSALRGTSGSYNEQFF	TGCAGTGCTTTAAGGGGGACTAGCGGATCCTACAATGAGCAGTTCTTC
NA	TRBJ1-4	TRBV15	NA	CATSRGVEVINEKLFF	TGTGCCACCAGCAGGGGGGTGGAGGTGATTAATGAAAAACTGTTTTTT
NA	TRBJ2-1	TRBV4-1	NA	CASSQVAQSSYNEQFF	TGCGCCAGCAGCCAAGTAGCGCAAAGCTCCTACAATGAGCAGTTCTTC
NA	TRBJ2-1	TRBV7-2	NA	CASSLERIGNEQFF	TGTGCCAGCAGCTTAGAGAGGATCGGCAATGAGCAGTTCTTC
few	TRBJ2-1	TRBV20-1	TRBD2	CSARGTSGNSYNGQFF	TGCAGTGCTAGAGGGACTAGCGGGAACTCCTACAATGGGCAGTTCTTC
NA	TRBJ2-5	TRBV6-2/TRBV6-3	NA	CASSPRDIKGETQYF	TGTGCCAGCAGCCCCCGGGACATAAAGGGAGAGACCCAGTACTTC
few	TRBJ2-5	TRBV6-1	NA	CASSPRKNRNQETQYF	TGTGCCAGCAGTCCCCGTAAGAACCGTAACCAAGAGACCCAGTACTTC
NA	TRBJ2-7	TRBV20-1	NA	CSARDPALNYEQYF	TGCAGTGCTAGAGATCCTGCCCTCAACTACGAGCAGTACTTC
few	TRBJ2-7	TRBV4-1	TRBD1	CASSPGTGEYEQYF	TGCGCCAGCAGTCCCGGGACAGGGGAATACGAGCAGTACTTC
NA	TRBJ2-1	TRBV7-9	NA	CASSLGSSPYNEQFF	TGTGCCAGCAGCTTAGGTAGCTCTCCCTACAATGAGCAGTTCTTC
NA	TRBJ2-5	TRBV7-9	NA	CASSHVGTQYF	TGTGCCAGCAGCCACGTAGGGACCCAGTACTTC
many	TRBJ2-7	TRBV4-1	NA	CASSQGTDLYEQYF	TGCGCCAGCAGCCAAGGGACGGACCTCTACGAGCAGTACTTC
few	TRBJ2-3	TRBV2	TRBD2	CASSDGSGTGPDTQYF	TGTGCCAGCAGTGATGGTAGCGGGACGGGGCCAGATACGCAGTATTTT
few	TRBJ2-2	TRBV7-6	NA	CASSSGTQRNTGELFF	TGTGCCAGCAGCTCCGGGACACAAAGGAACACCGGGGAGCTGTTTTTT
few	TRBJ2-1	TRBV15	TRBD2	CATSRGGTGTSGTSEQFF	TGTGCCACCAGCAGAGGCGGAACCGGGACTAGCGGGACTAGTGAGCAGTTCTTC
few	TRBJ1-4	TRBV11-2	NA	CASSIQGTTNEKLFF	TGTGCCAGCAGCATACAGGGAACAACTAATGAAAAACTGTTTTTT
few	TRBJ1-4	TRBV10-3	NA	CATAVDSNEKLFF	TGTGCCACCGCAGTGGATTCTAATGAAAAACTGTTTTTT
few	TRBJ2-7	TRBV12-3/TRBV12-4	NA	CASRRGHEQYF	TGTGCCAGCAGGCGGGGCCACGAGCAGTACTTC
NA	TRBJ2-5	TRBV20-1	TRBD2	CSARVAGDGDETQYF	TGCAGTGCTAGAGTGGCGGGAGATGGAGATGAGACCCAGTACTTC
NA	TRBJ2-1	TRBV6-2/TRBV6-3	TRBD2	CASIQPVLREVSEQFF	TGTGCCAGCATCCAACCCGTCTTGCGGGAGGTCAGTGAGCAGTTCTTC
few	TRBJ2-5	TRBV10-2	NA	CASSGKTGLGETQYF	TGCGCCAGCAGTGGGAAAACAGGGCTCGGCGAGACCCAGTACTTC
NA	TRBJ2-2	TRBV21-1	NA	CASSRSLSGELFF	TGTGCCAGCAGCAGGTCTTTGAGCGGGGAGCTGTTTTTT
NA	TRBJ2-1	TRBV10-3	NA	CATHRTDSSYNEQFF	TGTGCCACCCATAGGACAGACAGCTCCTACAATGAGCAGTTCTTC
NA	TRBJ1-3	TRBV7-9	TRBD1	CASSLGGGASGNTIYF	TGTGCCAGCAGCTTAGGAGGGGGCGCCTCTGGAAACACCATATATTTT
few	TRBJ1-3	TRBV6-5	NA	CASSYSGGAGNTIYF	TGTGCCAGCAGTTACTCGGGAGGAGCTGGAAACACCATATATTTT
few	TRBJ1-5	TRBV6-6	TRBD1	CASSKTGGAQPQHF	TGTGCCAGCAGTAAGACAGGGGGCGCACAGCCCCAGCATTTT
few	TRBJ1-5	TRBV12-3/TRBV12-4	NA	CASTPSAAQPQHF	TGTGCCAGCACCCCTAGCGCGGCTCAGCCCCAGCATTTT
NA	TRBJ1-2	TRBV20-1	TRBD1	CSARDPGGGGYTF	TGCAGTGCTAGAGATCCAGGGGGCGGTGGCTACACCTTC
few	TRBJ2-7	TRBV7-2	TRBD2	CASSLGLAARRGEQYF	TGTGCCAGCAGCTTAGGGCTAGCGGCTCGACGGGGGGAGCAGTACTTC
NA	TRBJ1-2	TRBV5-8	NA	CASSFRNPNYGYTF	TGTGCCAGCAGCTTTAGGAATCCTAACTATGGCTACACCTTC
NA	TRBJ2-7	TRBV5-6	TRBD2	CASSLAGLAGVDYEQYF	TGTGCCAGCAGCTTGGCTGGCCTAGCGGGAGTCGACTACGAGCAGTACTTC